Presented here are 32 T cell receptor beta chains from one specimen sequenced in a study of regulatory T cells in long-lasting Graves disease. Time point denoted: newly diagnosed GD, antithyroid drugs for less than 3 months. PBMCs were the source of the RNA used for TCR sequencing. Arm-PCR of CDR3 regions and iRepertoire HTBI primers were used to build TCR beta libraries. Via MiXCR, TCRdb re-called the multiplex PCR reads, giving one row per CDR3 protein. The table has approximately 540,000 distinct CDR3 sequences, around 13% seen once; the top ten hold over 7%. The same specimen was also included in a second study, on T cells in Graves' hyperthyroidism and ophthalmopathy.

The sample was peripheral blood mononuclear cells (PBMCs), taken at new diagnosis, from a patient treated with antithyroid drugs. The receptors were gathered from a woman aged 25 to 39 with Graves disease.

V is TRBV20-1 and J is TRBJ2-1, with 11 bases fitting TRBD2. V shed 5 bases and J 4 bases; nucleotides not matched to a gene: 10. The CDR3 has 16 amino acids. Germline-derived CDR1 and CDR2 are DFQATT and SNEGSKA (reference sequence). The CDR3 nucleotides are TGCAGTGCTGCAACTAGCGGGAGCGTCCTTTACAATGAGCAGTTCTTC. Translated, it gives CSAATSGSVLYNEQFF.

This clonotype was seen at least ten times. The V call is TRBV2, the J call TRBJ1-1; the D gene is possibly TRBD1 (6 bases). Deletions cut 7 bases from V and 2 bases from J, with 11 bases between. CDR3 length: 13 residues. From germline, CDR1 is SNHLY and CDR2 FYNNEI. Written as DNA, the CDR3 is TGTGCCAGCAAGACAGGACCCAACACTGAAGCTTTCTTT. Protein: CASKTGPNTEAFF.

Comment on this clonotype: One base away lies a much larger clone, so this may be a sequencing read error. The chain uses TRBV29-1 and TRBJ1-1; the D is unclear. In germline, CDR1 is SQVTM, CDR2 ANQGSEA. The CDR3 length is 14 residues. The V end lost 5 bases, the J end lost 0 bases, and 13 bases lay between the germline ends. Here the CDR3 reads CSVKGGTMNTEAFF. DNA for the CDR3: TGCAGCGTTAAGGGCGGCACTATGAACACTGAAGCTTTCTTT.

The J gene is TRBJ2-7, the V gene TRBV6-1, with 11 bases identical to TRBD1. The V segment lost 6 bases and the J segment 0 bases; nucleotides outside the gene matches: 1. This CDR3 is 14 amino acids long. CDR1 is MNHNS, CDR2 SASEGT, per germline. In DNA, the CDR3 is TGTGCCAGCAGGGGGACAGGGGGCTCCTACGAGCAGTACTTC. Translation: CASRGTGGSYEQYF.

This clonotype was detected many times. This chain connects TRBV7-2 to TRBJ2-1, with 15 positions matching TRBD2. Germline CDR1 and CDR2: SGHTA and FQGNSA. The CDR3 covers 14 residues. V shed 5 bases and J 9 bases; nucleotides not matched to a gene: 2. CDR3 in amino acids: CASSAGLAGGEQFF. Here the CDR3 DNA reads TGTGCCAGCAGCGCGGGACTAGCGGGAGGTGAGCAGTTCTTC.

The genes are TRBV27 and TRBJ1-2; D gene ambiguous. Trimming took off 5 bases at V and 4 bases at J, with 8 bases between the two ends. Looked up from germline, CDR1 is MNHEY and CDR2 is SMNVEV (reference sequence). The CDR3 runs to 12 residues. The CDR3, as DNA: TGTGCCAGCAGTAAGAGAGGCTATGGCTACACCTTC. Translation gives CASSKRGYGYTF.

This clonotype was picked up many times. The rearrangement joins TRBV10-3 to TRBJ2-1; D unresolved. The CDR3 sequence is 15 residues long. The V gene lost 3 bases and the J gene lost 0 bases, with 9 bases spanning the gap. The V gene's germline CDR1 is ENHRY and CDR2 SYGVKD. CDR3 DNA sequence: TGTGCCATCAGTGACACGACGGACTCCTACAATGAGCAGTTCTTC. It codes for CAISDTTDSYNEQFF.

This clonotype was counted ten times or more. J is TRBJ2-3 and V is TRBV18, with D maybe TRBD2 (6 bases). Germline loops: CDR1 KGHSH, CDR2 LQKENI. The CDR3 loop spans 13 amino acids. Trimming removed 6 bases from V and 6 bases from J, with 13 bases in between. The CDR3 coding sequence is TGTGCCAGCTCCGGAGGGAAAGTGGATACGCAGTATTTT. Amino acids: CASSGGKVDTQYF. The whole variable domain, remainder taken from reference TRBV18 and TRBJ2-3, is NAGVMQNPRHLVRRRGQEARLRCSPMKGHSHVYWYRQLPEEGLKFMVYLQKENIIDESGMPKERFSAEFPKEGPSILRIQQVVRGDSAAYFCASSGGKVDTQYFGPGTRLTVL.

This clonotype was seen a few times. The V and J genes are TRBV4-1 and TRBJ1-1, with 9 positions matching TRBD1. V was clipped by 3 bases and J by 11 bases; unmatched bases: 7. CDR1 and CDR2 from the germline V gene are MGHRA and YSYEKL. There are 13 residues in the CDR3. This CDR3 is CASSQTDRGAAFF. The CDR3 coding sequence is TGCGCCAGCAGCCAGACGGACAGGGGAGCCGCTTTCTTT.

About this clonotype itself: This may come from a read error, since a much larger clone is one base off. The chain uses TRBV29-1 and TRBJ2-3, with 12 positions matching TRBD2. The CDR3 covers 16 residues. Germline CDR1 is SQVTM and CDR2 is ANQGSEA. CDR3 in amino acids: CGVERLAGVGTDTQYF. CDR3 coding DNA: TGCGGCGTTGAAAGACTAGCGGGAGTCGGCACAGATACGCAGTATTTT.

This clonotype was seen a handful of times. This sequence joins TRBV5-1 and TRBJ2-3; 8 nucleotides agree with TRBD2. This CDR3 has 17 amino acids. Germline V lookup: CDR1 SGHRS, CDR2 YFSETQ. J gave up 0 bases and V 0 bases, and 6 bases lay outside the gene matches. The CDR3 DNA reads TGCGCCAGCAGCTTGGCCGCTAGCGGGTTTAGCACAGATACGCAGTATTTT. Encoded protein: CASSLAASGFSTDTQYF. The entire variable domain, with the rest obtained from reference TRBV5-1 and TRBJ2-3, is as follows: KAGVTQTPRYLIKTRGQQVTLSCSPISGHRSVSWYQQTPGQGLQFLFEYFSETQRNKGNFPGRFSGRQFSNSRSEMNVSTLELGDSALYLCASSLAASGFSTDTQYFGPGTRLTVL.

This clonotype was counted many times. V is TRBV12-3 or TRBV12-4 and J is TRBJ1-1; D not certain. This CDR3 spans 13 amino acids. V gave up 5 bases and J gave up 1 base, with 8 bases separating them. The CDR3 nucleotides read TGTGCCAGCAGTAGGACCCCGAACACTGAAGCTTTCTTT. It is translated as CASSRTPNTEAFF.

This clonotype was recorded many times. The rearrangement links TRBV6-2 or TRBV6-3 to TRBJ2-7; 7 bases map to TRBD1. Losses at the gene ends were 6 bases for V and 1 base for J; bases not matched to a gene: 3. The CDR3 consists of 13 residues. The germline gives CDR1 MNHEY, CDR2 SVGEGT. This CDR3 reads CASRSTGSYEQYF. The CDR3 DNA reads TGTGCCAGCAGGTCGACAGGGTCCTACGAGCAGTACTTC.

This clonotype has ten or more counts. V usage is TRBV19 and J usage is TRBJ1-5; TRBD1 matches 11 bases. The CDR3 consists of 17 residues. With 6 bases clipped from V and 0 bases from J, the junction kept 7 bases outside the gene matches. Germline V lookup: CDR1 LNHDA, CDR2 SQIVND (reference sequence). The CDR3 nucleotides are TGTGCCAGTAGGCGCGGACAGGGGGCTAATAGCAATCAGCCCCAGCATTTT. Its translation: CASRRGQGANSNQPQHF.

The table lists this clonotype with many counts. V is TRBV2 and J is TRBJ2-5; unclear D gene. This CDR3 is built from 14 residues. Between the trimmed V and J ends, which lost 7 bases and 0 bases, there was a span of 12 bases. Germline CDR1 SNHLY, CDR2 FYNNEI. The CDR3: CASMPKQYQETQYF. The DNA of the CDR3 is TGTGCCAGCATGCCCAAACAGTACCAAGAGACCCAGTACTTC.

A word on this clonotype: The likely explanation is a read error, given a far larger clone one base away. The chain joins TRBV11-3 to TRBJ2-1; no firm D call. The CDR3 spans 13 residues. Trimming took off 2 bases at V and 0 bases at J, with 2 bases between the two ends. Looked up from germline, CDR1 is SGHNT and CDR2 is YENEEA. CDR3: CASSLISYNEQFF. CDR3 in DNA: TGTGCCAGCAGCTTAATCTCCTACAATGAGCAGTTCTTC.

This clonotype appeared many times. The gene calls are TRBV6-5 and TRBJ1-1; D not resolved. The germline gives CDR1 MNHEY, CDR2 SVGAGI. V lost 2 bases to trimming and J lost 2 bases, with 15 bases between them. The CDR3 has 16 amino acids. For the CDR3, the DNA is TGTGCCAGCAGTTACGGGGAGGGCGGAACCAACACTGAAGCTTTCTTT. Translating it yields CASSYGEGGTNTEAFF.

This clonotype was picked up a small number of times. This could be a read error, since a much larger clone is one nucleotide away. The genes are TRBV12-3 or TRBV12-4 and TRBJ1-5; the D gene is possibly TRBD1 (5 bases). There are 15 residues in the CDR3. Between the trimmed V and J ends, which lost 7 bases and 2 bases, there was a span of 15 bases. This CDR3 reads CASKLGDYGNQPQHF. CDR3 coding DNA: TGTGCCAGCAAATTGGGGGATTATGGCAATCAGCCCCAGCATTTT.

The CDR3 DNA is TGTGCCAGCAGCCTGGGTCGGGGGGCGGGGAATGAGCAGTTCTTC. Translating it yields CASSLGRGAGNEQFF. The V call is TRBV11-2, the J call TRBJ2-1; tentatively, D is TRBD2 (7 bases). CDR3 size: 15 residues. From germline, CDR1 is SGHAT and CDR2 FQNNGV. Trimming cost V 5 bases and J 7 bases, with 18 bases left between them.

V usage is TRBV29-1 and J usage is TRBJ2-3; D is perhaps TRBD2 (5 bases). This CDR3 spans 12 amino acids. CDR1 is SQVTM, CDR2 ANQGSEA, per germline. The V gene lost 2 bases and the J gene lost 4 bases, with 7 bases spanning the gap. For the CDR3, the DNA is TGCAGCGTTGAACCGCGGGCAGATACGCAGTATTTT. Translated, it gives CSVEPRADTQYF.

Turning to this clonotype: This clone may be a read error of a much larger clone one base away. The chain links TRBV6-2 or TRBV6-3 to TRBJ1-1, with 10 bases aligning to TRBD1. CDR1 and CDR2 from the germline V gene are MNHEY and SVGEGT. Trimming at V came to 6 bases and at J to 4 bases, leaving 20 bases not matched to a gene. The length of the CDR3 is 19 residues. The CDR3 DNA is TGTGCCAGCAGGACAGGGGGCTGCGGCTTGAGCGTTAGGACCACTGAAGCTTTCTTT. It yields the protein CASRTGGCGLSVRTTEAFF.

Regarding this clonotype: Sequence at one end of the junction differs from germline and may be a read error. The chain has TRBV4-1 and TRBJ1-2; TRBD1 might be the D (6 bases). Per the germline V gene, CDR1 is MGHRA and CDR2 is YSYEKL. The CDR3 spans 13 residues. The CDR3 nucleotides read TGCGCCAGCAGCCCCGGCAGGGGACATGGCTACAGCTTC. It codes for CASSPGRGHGYSF.

The J gene is TRBJ2-6, the V gene TRBV7-2; D is possibly TRBD1 or TRBD2 (5 bases each). Germline V gene sequence: CDR1 SGHTA, CDR2 FQGNSA. There are 15 residues in the CDR3. Trimming removed 5 bases at V and 0 bases at J, with 8 bases between. The CDR3 loop is CASSGTVSGANVLTF. The CDR3 DNA is TGTGCCAGCAGCGGGACGGTCTCTGGGGCCAACGTCCTGACTTTC.

This chain joins TRBV11-2 and TRBJ2-2; TRBD2 matches at 8 bases. CDR3 length: 16 amino acids. Germline lookup yields CDR1 SGHAT and CDR2 FQNNGV. The trim removed 2 bases at V and 3 bases at J, leaving 5 bases unmatched. CDR3 sequence (DNA): TGTGCCAGCAGCTTATACGGACTAGCAGACACCGGGGAGCTGTTTTTT. Its translation is CASSLYGLADTGELFF.

This clonotype was seen ten or more times. The J gene is TRBJ1-4, the V gene TRBV9, with D perhaps TRBD1 (6 bases). The CDR3 is 16 residues long. V was shortened by 3 bases and J by 0 bases, with 12 bases between the two germline ends. The germline CDR1 and CDR2 sequences are SGDLS and YYNGEE. CDR3 sequence: CASSANGQSTNEKLFF. CDR3 nucleotide sequence: TGTGCCAGCAGCGCGAATGGACAGTCAACTAATGAAAAACTGTTTTTT.

The V and J genes are TRBV11-2 and TRBJ2-3, with D perhaps matching TRBD2 (5 bases). There are 16 residues in the CDR3. Germline assignment: CDR1 SGHAT and CDR2 FQNNGV. Trimming took off 3 bases at V and 2 bases at J, with 15 bases between the two ends. CDR3 sequence: CASSFGSDSPTDTQYF. Here the CDR3 DNA reads TGTGCCAGCAGCTTCGGGTCGGACTCACCCACAGATACGCAGTATTTT. Full variable domain (outside the CDR3, taken from reference TRBV11-2 and TRBJ2-3): EAGVAQSPRYKIIEKRQSVAFWCNPISGHATLYWYQQILGQGPKLLIQFQNNGVVDDSQLPKDRFSAERLKGVDSTLKIQPAKLEDSAVYLCASSFGSDSPTDTQYFGPGTRLTVL.

This clonotype has ten or more counts. V and J are TRBV18 and TRBJ2-7, with a weak D call TRBD1 (5 bases). V was shortened by 5 bases and J by 4 bases, with 18 bases between the two germline ends. There are 15 residues in the CDR3. Germline-derived CDR1 and CDR2 are KGHSH and LQKENI. CDR3 in amino acids: CASSFSTDLGYEQYF. Here the CDR3 DNA reads TGTGCCAGCTCATTCTCGACAGATCTTGGATACGAGCAGTACTTC.

This clonotype was detected ten times or more. V and J are TRBV9 and TRBJ2-7, with a possible D match to TRBD2 (5 bases). Trimming took off 0 bases at V and 0 bases at J, with 7 bases between the two ends. The CDR3 length is 14 residues. Germline V gene sequence: CDR1 SGDLS, CDR2 YYNGEE. The CDR3 reads CASSVGGSSYEQYF. In DNA, the CDR3 is TGTGCCAGCAGCGTAGGCGGGTCCTCCTACGAGCAGTACTTC.

This clonotype showed up many times. This sequence joins TRBV6-2 or TRBV6-3 and TRBJ1-2; D gene uncertain. V was cut by 6 bases and J by 3 bases, with 11 bases left in between. This CDR3 is built from 13 residues. Germline V lookup: CDR1 MNHEY, CDR2 SVGEGT. CDR3 in DNA: TGTGCCAGCAGAATCCCCGGGGACTATGGCTACACCTTC. Encoded protein: CASRIPGDYGYTF.

This clonotype has at least ten counts. The chain employs TRBV7-9 and TRBJ2-5, with a tentative D call TRBD2 (5 bases). The CDR3 is 13 amino acids. Germline CDR1 and CDR2: SEHNR and FQNEAQ (reference sequence). V gave up 5 bases and J gave up 5 bases, with 12 bases separating them. The CDR3 reads CASSLPRAETQYF. The CDR3 bases are TGTGCCAGCAGCCTCCCGAGGGCTGAGACCCAGTACTTC. Combining the CDR3 with reference TRBV7-9 and TRBJ2-5 gives the whole variable domain DTGVSQNPRHKITKRGQNVTFRCDPISEHNRLYWYRQTLGQGPEFLTYFQNEAQLEKSRLLSDRFSAERPKGSFSTLEIQRTEQGDSAMYLCASSLPRAETQYFGPGTRLLVL.

The rearrangement joins TRBV6-1 to TRBJ2-3; maybe TRBD2 (6 bases). This CDR3 comprises 14 residues. The V gene lost 5 bases and the J gene lost 1 base, with 10 bases spanning the gap. Looked up from germline, CDR1 is MNHNS and CDR2 is SASEGT. The CDR3 DNA is TGTGCCAGCAGTAAGCGGGCCCGCACAGATACGCAGTATTTT. This sequence encodes CASSKRARTDTQYF.

Ten or more counts support this clonotype. V gene TRBV29-1 combines with J gene TRBJ1-4; 11 nucleotides agree with TRBD1. CDR3 length: 15 residues. V trimming: 6 bases; J trimming: 2 bases; junction bases outside the gene matches: 5. Germline CDR1 SQVTM, CDR2 ANQGSEA. CDR3 sequence reads: CSVSGTGGTNEKLFF. The CDR3 coding sequence is TGCAGCGTCTCCGGGACAGGGGGGACTAATGAAAAACTGTTTTTT. The whole variable domain, remainder taken from reference TRBV29-1 and TRBJ1-4, is SAVISQKPSRDICQRGTSLTIQCQVDSQVTMMFWYRQQPGQSLTLIATANQGSEATYESGFVIDKFPISRPNLTFSTLTVSNMSPEDSSIYLCSVSGTGGTNEKLFFGSGTQLSVL.